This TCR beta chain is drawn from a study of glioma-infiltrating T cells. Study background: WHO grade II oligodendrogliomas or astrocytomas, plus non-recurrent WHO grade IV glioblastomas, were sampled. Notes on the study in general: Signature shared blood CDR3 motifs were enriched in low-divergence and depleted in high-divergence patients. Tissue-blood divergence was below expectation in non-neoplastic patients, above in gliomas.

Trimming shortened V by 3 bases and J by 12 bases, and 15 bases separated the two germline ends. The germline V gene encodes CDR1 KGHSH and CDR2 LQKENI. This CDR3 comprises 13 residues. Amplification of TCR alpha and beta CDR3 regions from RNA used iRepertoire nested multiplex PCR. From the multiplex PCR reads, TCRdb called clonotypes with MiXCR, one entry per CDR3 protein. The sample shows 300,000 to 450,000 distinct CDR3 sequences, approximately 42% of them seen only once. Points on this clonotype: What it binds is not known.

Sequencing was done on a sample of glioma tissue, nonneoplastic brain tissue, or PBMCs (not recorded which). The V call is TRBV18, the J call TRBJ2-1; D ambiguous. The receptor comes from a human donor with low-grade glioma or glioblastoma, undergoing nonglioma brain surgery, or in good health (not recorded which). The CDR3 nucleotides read TGTGCCAGCTCACCTTCGAGAGATTCCAGGCAGTTCTTC. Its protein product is CASSPSRDSRQFF.